This T cell receptor beta chain derives from a study of T cell repertoires in cytomegalovirus infection. Across the whole study: Based on public TCR beta signatures, there were indications of CMV infection and of a matching HLA type.

Notes on the study in general: Totalled public TCR beta family frequency picked out people who carried CMV plus the relevant HLA. The ex vivo response was dominated by HLA-C-restricted CMV-specific TCR beta clonotypes.

TCRdb used MiXCR to reprocess the reads, holding one entry per CDR3 protein. The sample has some 150,000 distinct CDR3 sequences, roughly a quarter seen once; the top ten hold approximately 11%. Ten or more counts support this clonotype. Its antigen is still unknown. The length of the CDR3 is 12 residues. CDR1 SEHNR and CDR2 FQNEAQ come from the germline V gene (reference sequence). V was trimmed by 7 bases and J by 0 bases, leaving 6 bases between them. Source material: PBMCs. The clonotype was recovered from a human donor in good health (CMV status not recorded). Some clones in this sample may be carry-over from other donors' samples. The J gene is TRBJ1-1, the V gene TRBV7-9; no clear D. The CDR3 loop is CASTDVNTEAFF. The DNA of the CDR3 is TGTGCCAGCACGGACGTGAACACTGAAGCTTTCTTT.